The T cell receptor (beta chain) under discussion was sequenced for a study of OX40 agonist ivuxolimab in advanced cancers. Across the study: The group had a mean age of about 65 years, ranged from 23 to 79, and was 82.7% male. Whole-study results and caveats: Expanded clones were, on average, more numerous in CD8+ T cells than in CD4+.

There are a few counts of this clone. Its target is unknown. Looked up from germline, CDR1 is SGHDT and CDR2 is YYEEEE. The CDR3 runs 14 residues. Deletions cut 4 bases from V and 3 bases from J, with 11 bases between. Generated by immunoSEQ multiplex PCR, the TCRdb table keeps only in-frame clones and is missing some. The sample contains fewer than 45,000 clones, over 80% of which appear only once. The chain has TRBV5-6 and TRBJ1-3; D unresolved. Sequencing used CD4+ or CD8+ T cells sorted from blood, obtained in a trial of the OX40 agonist ivuxolimab. This clonotype was obtained from an adult with an advanced solid tumor such as melanoma, head and neck, liver or kidney cancer. CDR3 amino acids: CASSPTTLGNTIYF. The DNA of the CDR3 is TGTGCCAGCAGCCCGACAACGCTTGGAAACACCATATATTTT.